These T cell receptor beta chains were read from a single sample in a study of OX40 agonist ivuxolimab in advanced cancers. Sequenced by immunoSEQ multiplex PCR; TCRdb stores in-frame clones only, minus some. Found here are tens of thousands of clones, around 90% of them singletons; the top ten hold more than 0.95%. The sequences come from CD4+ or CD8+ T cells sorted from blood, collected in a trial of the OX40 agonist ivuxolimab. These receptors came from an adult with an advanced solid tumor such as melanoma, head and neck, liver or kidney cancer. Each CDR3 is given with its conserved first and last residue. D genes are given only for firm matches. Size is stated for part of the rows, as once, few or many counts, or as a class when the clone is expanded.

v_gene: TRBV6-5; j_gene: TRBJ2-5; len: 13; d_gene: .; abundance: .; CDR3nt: TGTGCCAGCAGTTTAGGGTCCTCCGGGACCCAGTACTTC; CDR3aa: CASSLGSSGTQYF
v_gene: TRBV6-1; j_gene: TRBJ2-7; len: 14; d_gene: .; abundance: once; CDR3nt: TGTGCCAGCACCTTGAACCCGACAAACTACGAGCAGTACTTC; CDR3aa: CASTLNPTNYEQYF
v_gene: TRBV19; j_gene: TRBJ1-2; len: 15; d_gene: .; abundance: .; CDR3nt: TGTGCCTCATCCCCCGTGTGGGGGGCGCGGGGTGGCTACACCTTC; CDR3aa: CASSPVWGARGGYTF
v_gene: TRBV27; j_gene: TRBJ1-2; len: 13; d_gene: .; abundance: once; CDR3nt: TGTGCCAGCAGTTGGACGCGGGTTTATGGCTACACCTTC; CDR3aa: CASSWTRVYGYTF
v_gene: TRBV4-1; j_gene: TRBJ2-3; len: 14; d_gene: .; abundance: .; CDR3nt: TGCGCCAGCCCCTACCGAAATAGCACAGATACGCAGTATTTT; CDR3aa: CASPYRNSTDTQYF
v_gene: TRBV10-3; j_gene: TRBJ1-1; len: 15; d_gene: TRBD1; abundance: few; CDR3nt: TGTGCCATCAGAACGGAACAGGGGGCGCAGGCTGAAGCTTTCTTT; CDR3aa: CAIRTEQGAQAEAFF
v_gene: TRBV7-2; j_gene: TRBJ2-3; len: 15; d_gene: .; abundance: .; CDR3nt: TGTGCCAGCAGCTGGGAACCGACAGGTCTCGATACGCAGTATTTT; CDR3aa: CASSWEPTGLDTQYF
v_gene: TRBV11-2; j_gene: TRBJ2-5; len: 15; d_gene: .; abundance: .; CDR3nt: TGTGCCAGCAGCCCCCACGAGGCACGAACGGGGACCCAGTACTTC; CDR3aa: CASSPHEARTGTQYF
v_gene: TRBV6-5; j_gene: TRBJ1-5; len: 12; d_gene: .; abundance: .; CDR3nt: TGTGCCAGCACCTCAGGGAAACAGCCCCAGCATTTT; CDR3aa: CASTSGKQPQHF
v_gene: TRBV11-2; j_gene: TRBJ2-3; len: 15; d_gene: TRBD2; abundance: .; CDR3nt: TGTGCCAGCAGCTATAGGCTAGCGGGCTCAGATACGCAGTATTTT; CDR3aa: CASSYRLAGSDTQYF
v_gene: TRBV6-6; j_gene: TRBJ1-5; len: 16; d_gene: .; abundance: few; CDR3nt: TGTGCCAGCAGCACATCAGGGATGGAGCTCGGCCAGCCCCAGCATTTT; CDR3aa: CASSTSGMELGQPQHF
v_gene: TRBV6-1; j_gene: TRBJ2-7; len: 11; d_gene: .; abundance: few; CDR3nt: TGTGCCAGCAGAAGACTCGCTTGGGTTGACTTC; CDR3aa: CASRRLAWVDF
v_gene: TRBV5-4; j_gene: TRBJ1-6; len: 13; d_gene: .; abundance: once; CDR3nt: TGTGCCAGCAGCTTTTTGAATCTTTCACCCCTCCACTTT; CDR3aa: CASSFLNLSPLHF
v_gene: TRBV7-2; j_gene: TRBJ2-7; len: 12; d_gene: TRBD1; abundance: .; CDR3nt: TGTGCCAGCAGCACGACAGGGGGTGAGCAGTACTTC; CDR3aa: CASSTTGGEQYF
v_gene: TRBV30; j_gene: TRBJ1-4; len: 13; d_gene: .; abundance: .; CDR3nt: TGTGCCTGGGGGGGGTGGCCTAATGAAAAACTGTTTTTT; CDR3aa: CAWGGWPNEKLFF
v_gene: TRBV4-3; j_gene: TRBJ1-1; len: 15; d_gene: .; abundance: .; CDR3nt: TGCGCCAGCAGCCAAGATTGGGAAAGAGGAACTGAAGCTTTCTTT; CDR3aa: CASSQDWERGTEAFF
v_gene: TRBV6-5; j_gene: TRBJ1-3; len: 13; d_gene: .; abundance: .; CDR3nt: TGTGCCAGCAGGGAGGCCTGGGGAAACACCATATATTTT; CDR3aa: CASREAWGNTIYF
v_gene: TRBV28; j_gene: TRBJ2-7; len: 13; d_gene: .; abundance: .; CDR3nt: TGTGCCAGCAGTTCTCAGCGGTCCTACGAGCAGTACTTC; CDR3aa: CASSSQRSYEQYF
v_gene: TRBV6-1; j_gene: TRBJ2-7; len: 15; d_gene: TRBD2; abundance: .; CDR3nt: TGTGCCAGCAGTGAAACCGGGACTAGCGGCTACGAGCAGTACTTC; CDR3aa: CASSETGTSGYEQYF
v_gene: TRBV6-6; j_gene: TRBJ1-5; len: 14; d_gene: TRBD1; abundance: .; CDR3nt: TGTGCCAGCAGCCTGACAGGGGGCGGTCAGCCCCAGCATTTT; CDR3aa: CASSLTGGGQPQHF
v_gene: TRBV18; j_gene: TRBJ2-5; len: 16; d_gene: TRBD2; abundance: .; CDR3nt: TGTGCCAGCTCACCGCTGACTAGCGGGGGGCAAGAGACCCAGTACTTC; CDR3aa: CASSPLTSGGQETQYF
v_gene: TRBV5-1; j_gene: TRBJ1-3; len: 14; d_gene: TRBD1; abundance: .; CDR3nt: TGTGCCAGCAGCCCGGGACAGACTGGAAACACCATATATTTT; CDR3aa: CASSPGQTGNTIYF
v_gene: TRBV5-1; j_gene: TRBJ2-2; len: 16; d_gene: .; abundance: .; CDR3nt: TGCGCCAGCAGCCCTTCCGGGGCCTCGAACACCGGGGAGCTGTTTTTT; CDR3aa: CASSPSGASNTGELFF
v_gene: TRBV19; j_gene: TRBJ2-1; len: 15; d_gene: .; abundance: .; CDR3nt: TGTGCCAGTAACCTAGCGTTCAGCTCCTACAATGAGCAGTTCTTC; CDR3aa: CASNLAFSSYNEQFF